One sample yielded the 24 T cell receptor beta chains listed below, sequenced in a study of human T cells and chemical hapten exposure. Time point noted: patch test 1, 2 weeks after DPC sensitization. Treatment: therapeutic diphenylcyclopropenone sensitization with weekly scalp DPC. TCRdb used MiXCR to reprocess the RACE reads, holding one entry per CDR3 protein. The sample includes just under 350,000 distinct CDR3 sequences, around 7% of them seen just once. The source was whole blood, collected in connection with sensitization to the hapten diphenylcyclopropenone (DPC). All receptors come from a young woman with alopecia areata. Some clones in this sample may be carry-over from other donors' samples.

The chain combines TRBV5-5 with TRBJ1-1; the D is unclear. CDR1 is SGHKS, CDR2 YYEKEE, per germline (reference sequence). CDR3 size: 15 residues. V was clipped by 2 bases and J by 5 bases, with 16 bases between them. The chain's CDR3 is CASSFRSDRKTEAFF. In DNA form, the CDR3 reads TGTGCCAGCAGCTTCCGGTCTGATCGGAAAACTGAAGCTTTCTTT.

The CDR3 DNA reads as TGTGCCATCAGAGCTGGGACAGGCCTTAGCTCCTACGAGCAGTACTTC. Amino acid sequence: CAIRAGTGLSSYEQYF. The rearrangement links TRBV10-3 to TRBJ2-7; 8 bases are a match to TRBD1. This CDR3 is built from 16 residues. V was clipped by 6 bases and J by 0 bases; unmatched bases: 10. Germline V gives CDR1 ENHRY, CDR2 SYGVKD.

This clonotype was recorded a few times. This chain connects TRBV12-3 or TRBV12-4 to TRBJ2-1, with D uncertain. This CDR3 has 13 residues. The V end lost 10 bases, the J end lost 0 bases, and 10 bases lay between the germline ends. CDR3 nucleotides: TGTGCCATGCACCGTTCCTCCTACAATGAGCAGTTCTTC. Residues: CAMHRSSYNEQFF.

This clonotype was counted ten times or more. This chain uses TRBV18 with TRBJ2-3; possibly TRBD1 for D (7 bases). V gave up 2 bases and J gave up 6 bases, with 15 bases separating them. CDR1 is KGHSH and CDR2 is LQKENI in the germline V gene. This CDR3 is built from 15 residues. For the CDR3, the DNA is TGTGCCAGCTCACCATCCGGAGGGGGCAGGGATACGCAGTATTTT. Translated: CASSPSGGGRDTQYF.

The rearrangement joins TRBV4-3 to TRBJ1-2; 9 bases align to TRBD1. Germline lookup yields CDR1 LGHNA and CDR2 YSLEER. Trimming took 0 bases from V and 6 from J; bases not matched to a gene: 11. The CDR3 runs 17 residues. The CDR3: CASSQEYGTGRFNGYTF. The CDR3 DNA reads as TGCGCCAGCAGCCAAGAATATGGGACAGGGAGATTTAATGGCTACACCTTC.

This clonotype was found many times. The gene calls are TRBV29-1 and TRBJ2-2; tentative D call: TRBD1 (6 bases). The CDR3 runs 14 residues. CDR1 and CDR2 (germline): SQVTM, ANQGSEA. V was shortened by 7 bases and J by 2 bases, with 14 bases between the two germline ends. Written as DNA, the CDR3 is TGCAGCGCCCAGGGGTCAGGCAACACCGGGGAGCTGTTTTTT. It is translated as CSAQGSGNTGELFF.

This chain connects TRBV10-3 to TRBJ1-2, with 10 bases lining up with TRBD1. The CDR3 length is 14 residues. Germline values: CDR1 ENHRY, CDR2 SYGVKD. V shed 2 bases and J 8 bases; nucleotides not matched to a gene: 5. This CDR3 reads CAISEGTTGGGYTF. CDR3 DNA sequence: TGTGCCATCAGTGAGGGGACGACAGGGGGCGGCTACACCTTC.

V is TRBV6-1 and J is TRBJ1-2, with 7 bases lining up with TRBD1. In germline, CDR1 is MNHNS, CDR2 SASEGT. The ends lost 7 bases at V and 1 base at J; junction bases unmatched: 3. This CDR3 has 13 residues. In DNA form, the CDR3 reads TGTGCCAGCAATCGGGACAGTAACTATGGCTACACCTTC. Amino acids: CASNRDSNYGYTF.

This clonotype was counted ten times or more. CDR3 in DNA: TGCAGTGCTAGACGGGGGGCCGAAGATACGCAGTATTTT. Protein: CSARRGAEDTQYF. The chain employs TRBV20-1 and TRBJ2-3; maybe TRBD2 (7 bases). Trimming took off 2 bases at V and 5 bases at J, with 11 bases between the two ends. The germline V gene has CDR1 DFQATT and CDR2 SNEGSKA (reference sequence). This CDR3 has 13 residues.

This clonotype was seen only a few times. The V call is TRBV4-3, the J call TRBJ2-3; weak D call: TRBD2 (6 bases). Germline CDR1 and CDR2: LGHNA and YSLEER. The V and J ends lost 0 bases and 6 bases respectively, with 19 bases between them. The CDR3 consists of 17 residues. The CDR3 DNA reads TGCGCCAGCAGCCAAGAACGGTGGGGGGAAGTGTCGGATACGCAGTATTTT. It encodes CASSQERWGEVSDTQYF.

Ten or more counts support this clonotype. The CDR3 DNA reads as TGTGCCAGCAGTTTGAGCTTAGCGGGGGGGCGGGAGACCCAGTACTTC. Protein sequence: CASSLSLAGGRETQYF. The rearrangement links TRBV12-3 or TRBV12-4 to TRBJ2-5; 11 bases map to TRBD2. The CDR3 covers 16 residues. V lost 3 bases and J lost 5; bases outside the gene matches: 8.

This clonotype was counted ten times or more. The V call is TRBV6-6, the J call TRBJ2-7; unclear D gene. Deletions cut 2 bases from V and 3 bases from J, with 5 bases between. CDR1 and CDR2 from the germline V gene are MNHNY and SVGAGI (reference sequence). The CDR3 is 12 amino acids. The CDR3, as DNA: TGTGCCAGCAGTTACGTGGTCTACGAGCAGTACTTC. Its protein is CASSYVVYEQYF.

In its sample, this clonotype was seen a few times. CDR3 nucleotides: TGTGCCAGCAGTTCGGACAGGGGAAGGACCGGGGAGCTGTTTTTT. Translated: CASSSDRGRTGELFF. This chain uses TRBV6-5 with TRBJ2-2, with 9 positions matching TRBD1. Germline V gene lookup returns CDR1 MNHEY and CDR2 SVGAGI. Unmatched junction bases numbered 5, after V lost 4 bases and J lost 5 bases. This CDR3 spans 15 amino acids.

V usage is TRBV20-1 and J usage is TRBJ2-7, with 7 bases aligning to TRBD1. Looked up from germline, CDR1 is DFQATT and CDR2 is SNEGSKA (reference sequence). The CDR3 length is 13 residues. Trimming at V came to 5 bases and at J to 3 bases, leaving 7 bases not matched to a gene. The CDR3 bases are TGCAGTGCTCCCGGGACAGATCTCTACGAGCAGTACTTC. Amino acids: CSAPGTDLYEQYF.

On this clonotype: A much larger clone differs by one base, so this may be a read error. The rearrangement links TRBV6-5 to TRBJ2-6; tentative D call: TRBD2 (5 bases). V was trimmed by 6 bases and J by 3 bases, leaving 9 bases between them. CDR3 length: 14 amino acids. Germline V gene sequence: CDR1 MNHEY, CDR2 SVGAGI. The CDR3 here is CASSPSHGANVLTF. In nucleotides, the CDR3 is TGTGCCAGCAGCCCTAGCCATGGGGCCAACGTCCTGACTTTC.

This clonotype occurred a few times. The chain couples TRBV5-5 to TRBJ2-1; D is possibly TRBD1 (5 bases). Per the germline V gene, CDR1 is SGHKS and CDR2 is YYEKEE (reference sequence). V lost 4 bases and J lost 8, with 22 bases in between. The CDR3 has 16 amino acids. The CDR3 nucleotides read TGTGCCAGCAGCCCGTCTTTTGCAGGGTTTTACGATGAGCAGTTCTTC. Translated, it gives CASSPSFAGFYDEQFF.

This clonotype was found many times. The chain combines TRBV29-1 with TRBJ1-6, with D possibly being TRBD1 (5 bases). The CDR3 is made up of 14 amino acids. The germline gives CDR1 SQVTM, CDR2 ANQGSEA. Trimming removed 5 bases at V and 0 bases at J, with 8 bases between. The DNA for the CDR3 is TGCAGCGTTCCGGGGGGCTCCTATAATTCACCCCTCCACTTT. As protein: CSVPGGSYNSPLHF.

This chain's CDR3 is CASSGDPEGNSPLHF. CDR3 nucleotides: TGTGCCAGCAGCGGTGACCCGGAGGGCAATTCACCCCTCCACTTT. The chain is built from TRBV9 and TRBJ1-6; D gene ambiguous. V was pared by 3 bases and J by 7 bases, with 14 bases between. The length of the CDR3 is 15 residues. CDR1 is SGDLS and CDR2 is YYNGEE in the germline V gene.

This clonotype was counted between two and nine times. The chain combines TRBV12-3 or TRBV12-4 with TRBJ2-2, with a possible D match to TRBD2 (5 bases). The V and J ends lost 6 bases and 3 bases respectively, with 8 bases between them. This CDR3 is built from 13 residues. The CDR3 DNA sequence: TGTGCCAGCAGCTGGGGAGACACCGGGGAGCTGTTTTTT. This gives the protein CASSWGDTGELFF.

This clonotype was detected ten times or more. The chain is built from TRBV6-2 or TRBV6-3 and TRBJ2-7; D perhaps matches TRBD2 (5 bases). Germline-derived CDR1 and CDR2 are MNHEY and SVGEGT. CDR3 length: 12 residues. The ends were cut back, 2 bases at V and 6 bases at J, with 8 bases in the middle. This CDR3 reads CASSYRRGEQYF. As DNA, the CDR3 is TGTGCCAGCAGTTACCGTCGGGGCGAGCAGTACTTC.

This clonotype was found many times. This chain uses TRBV18 with TRBJ2-6; tentatively, D is TRBD1 (6 bases). V was cut by 6 bases and J by 1 base, with 19 bases left in between. Germline V gives CDR1 KGHSH, CDR2 LQKENI. This CDR3 is 18 amino acids long. In DNA form, the CDR3 reads TGTGCCAGCTCCCCCGAACTCCTACAGGGATCTGGGGCCAACGTCCTGACTTTC. Amino acids: CASSPELLQGSGANVLTF.

The chain links TRBV4-3 to TRBJ1-5; D not resolved. The germline V gene has CDR1 LGHNA and CDR2 YSLEER. The CDR3 is 14 residues long. V was cut by 2 bases and J by 5 bases, with 10 bases left in between. CDR3 in amino acids: CASSQYRVDQPQHF. The CDR3 bases are TGCGCCAGCAGCCAATATCGGGTCGATCAGCCCCAGCATTTT.

This chain joins TRBV11-2 and TRBJ2-5, with TRBD2 matching over 9 bases. V lost 4 bases and J lost 3; bases outside the gene matches: 6. The V gene's germline CDR1 is SGHAT and CDR2 FQNNGV. The CDR3 is made up of 15 amino acids. The CDR3 sequence is CASSSLLAGEETQYF. CDR3 nucleotides: TGTGCCAGCAGCTCGCTACTAGCGGGTGAAGAGACCCAGTACTTC. Full variable domain (remainder filled in from reference TRBV11-2 and TRBJ2-5): EAGVAQSPRYKIIEKRQSVAFWCNPISGHATLYWYQQILGQGPKLLIQFQNNGVVDDSQLPKDRFSAERLKGVDSTLKIQPAKLEDSAVYLCASSSLLAGEETQYFGPGTRLLVL.

V and J are TRBV5-5 and TRBJ2-5; D is perhaps TRBD1 or TRBD2 (5 bases each). The V and J ends lost 4 bases and 3 bases respectively, with 10 bases between them. This CDR3 has 13 amino acids. Germline CDR1 reads SGHKS; CDR2 reads YYEKEE (reference sequence). In DNA form, the CDR3 reads TGTGCCAGCAGCCTCTGGGACGAAGAGACCCAGTACTTC. Translating it yields CASSLWDEETQYF.